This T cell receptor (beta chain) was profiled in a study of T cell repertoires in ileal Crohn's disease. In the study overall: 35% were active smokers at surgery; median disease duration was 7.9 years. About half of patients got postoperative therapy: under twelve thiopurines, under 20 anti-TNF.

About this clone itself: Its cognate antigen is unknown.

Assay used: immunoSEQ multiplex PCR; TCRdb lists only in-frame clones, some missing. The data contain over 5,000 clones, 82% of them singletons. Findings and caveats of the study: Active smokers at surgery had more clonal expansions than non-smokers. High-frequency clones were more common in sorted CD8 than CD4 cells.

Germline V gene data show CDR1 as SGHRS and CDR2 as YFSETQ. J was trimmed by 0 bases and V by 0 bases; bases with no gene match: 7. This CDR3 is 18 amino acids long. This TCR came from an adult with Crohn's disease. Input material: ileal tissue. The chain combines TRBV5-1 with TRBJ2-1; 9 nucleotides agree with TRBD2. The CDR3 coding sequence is TGCGCCAGCAGCTTGGGGGCTAGCGGGAAGAGCTCCTACAATGAGCAGTTCTTC. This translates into CASSLGASGKSSYNEQFF.